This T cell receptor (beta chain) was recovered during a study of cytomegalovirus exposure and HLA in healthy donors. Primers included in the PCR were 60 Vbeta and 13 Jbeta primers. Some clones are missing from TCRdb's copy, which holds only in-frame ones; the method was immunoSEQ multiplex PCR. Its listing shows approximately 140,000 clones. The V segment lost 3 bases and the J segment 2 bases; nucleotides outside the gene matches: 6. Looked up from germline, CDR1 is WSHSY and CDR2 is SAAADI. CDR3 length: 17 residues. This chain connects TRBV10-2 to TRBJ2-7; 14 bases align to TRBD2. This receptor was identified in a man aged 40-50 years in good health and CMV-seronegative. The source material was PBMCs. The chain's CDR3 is CASSDLKTSGGAYEQYF. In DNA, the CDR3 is TGCGCCAGCAGTGACCTTAAGACTAGCGGGGGGGCCTACGAGCAGTACTTC.